These 21 T cell receptor beta chains share one sample of origin, sequenced in a study of T cell responses to AZD1222 COVID-19 vaccine. Assay used: immunoSEQ multiplex PCR; TCRdb lists only in-frame clones, some missing. The sample shows 110,000 to 150,000 clones, 80% to 95% of them seen only once. The input for sequencing was peripheral blood, taken on day 0 of AZD1222 vaccination. Receptor source: an adult in good health.

The chain is built from TRBV29-1 and TRBJ2-3; 10 bases line up with TRBD2. V lost 5 bases, J lost 4 bases, and 15 bases stayed unmatched. Germline V lookup: CDR1 SQVTM, CDR2 ANQGSEA. This CDR3 spans 17 amino acids. The CDR3: CSVTSLAGVESPDTQYF. The CDR3 nucleotides are TGCAGCGTTACCAGCCTAGCGGGAGTTGAATCCCCAGATACGCAGTATTTT.

The chain recombines TRBV11-2 with TRBJ2-1, with 9 bases that match TRBD2. The CDR3 has 14 amino acids. The J segment lost 7 bases and the V segment lost 5 bases, leaving 6 bases of the junction unmatched. The germline V gene has CDR1 SGHAT and CDR2 FQNNGV. The CDR3 region has the DNA TGTGCCAGCAGCCTCATGGGACTAGCAAATGAGCAGTTCTTC. As protein: CASSLMGLANEQFF. Combining the CDR3 with reference TRBV11-2 and TRBJ2-1 gives the whole variable domain EAGVAQSPRYKIIEKRQSVAFWCNPISGHATLYWYQQILGQGPKLLIQFQNNGVVDDSQLPKDRFSAERLKGVDSTLKIQPAKLEDSAVYLCASSLMGLANEQFFGPGTRLTVL.

The V and J genes are TRBV19 and TRBJ1-3; D possibly corresponds to TRBD1 (6 bases). The CDR3 has 14 amino acids. Germline V gene sequence: CDR1 LNHDA, CDR2 SQIVND (reference sequence). With 7 bases removed from V and 2 bases from J, the gap between germline ends came to 12 bases. CDR3 sequence: CASIFWGPGNTIYF. CDR3 coding DNA: TGTGCCAGTATATTTTGGGGGCCTGGAAACACCATATATTTT. Complete variable domain (other parts from reference TRBV19 and TRBJ1-3): DGGITQSPKYLFRKEGQNVTLSCEQNLNHDAMYWYRQDPGQGLRLIYYSQIVNDFQKGDIAEGYSVSREKKESFPLTVTSAQKNPTAFYLCASIFWGPGNTIYFGEGSWLTVV.

V usage is TRBV7-8 and J usage is TRBJ2-1, with 12 bases identical to TRBD2. J gave up 15 bases and V 4 bases, and 10 bases lay outside the gene matches. From germline, CDR1 is SGHVS and CDR2 FQNEAQ. The CDR3 length is 14 residues. For the CDR3, the DNA is TGTGCCAGCAGCTCCTCTAGCGGGAGGGCCGGGCGGTTCTTC. Its protein is CASSSSSGRAGRFF.

This chain uses TRBV19 with TRBJ2-5; D is possibly TRBD1 (6 bases). CDR1 LNHDA and CDR2 SQIVND come from the germline V gene (reference sequence). V shed 3 bases and J shed 2 bases, with 13 bases lying between them. The CDR3 covers 15 residues. The CDR3 is CASSISGQPQETQYF. The CDR3 nucleotides read TGTGCCAGTAGTATTAGTGGACAGCCACAAGAGACCCAGTACTTC.

The rearrangement joins TRBV5-1 to TRBJ2-5, with a weak D call TRBD1 (6 bases). The germline V gene has CDR1 SGHRS and CDR2 YFSETQ. The CDR3 contains 15 residues. Trimming cost V 4 bases and J 3 bases, with 16 bases left between them. The DNA of the CDR3 is TGCGCCAGCAGCATTACAGGGAGAGGGGAAGAGACCCAGTACTTC. Its protein product is CASSITGRGEETQYF.

This clone was counted a single time. The chain carries TRBV7-9 and TRBJ2-7; possibly TRBD1 for D (5 bases). CDR3 size: 14 residues. The germline CDR1 and CDR2 sequences are SEHNR and FQNEAQ (reference sequence). Trimming cost V 4 bases and J 2 bases, with 12 bases left between them. CDR3 bases: TGTGCCAGCAGCTCTTGGACACGAACCTACGAGCAGTACTTC. It specifies CASSSWTRTYEQYF.

The chain is built from TRBV15 and TRBJ2-1, with D uncertain. The CDR3 is made up of 14 amino acids. The germline V gene has CDR1 LNHNV and CDR2 YYDKDF (reference sequence). V lost 1 base to trimming and J lost 8 bases, with 12 bases between them. The CDR3 loop is CATSRGAATDEQFF. CDR3 bases: TGTGCCACCAGCAGAGGTGCAGCCACGGATGAGCAGTTCTTC.

The chain recombines TRBV5-4 with TRBJ2-7; D possibly uses TRBD1 or TRBD2 (5 bases each). Germline V CDR1 and CDR2: SGHNT, YYREEE (reference sequence). CDR3 length equals 15 residues. V was pared by 0 bases and J by 4 bases, with 14 bases between. The CDR3 here is CASSLGGTPGYEQYF. The CDR3 DNA sequence: TGTGCCAGCAGCTTGGGTGGGACCCCAGGGTACGAGCAGTACTTC.

The chain links TRBV6-6 to TRBJ2-1; possibly TRBD1 for D (5 bases). There are 13 residues in the CDR3. V gave up 7 bases and J gave up 8 bases, with 15 bases separating them. CDR1 is MNHNY, CDR2 SVGAGI, per germline (reference sequence). The CDR3 sequence: CASTDPGRDEQFF. CDR3 DNA: TGTGCCAGCACCGATCCCGGCAGGGATGAGCAGTTCTTC.

CDR3 nucleotide sequence: TGTGCCAGCGCGGAGGGGGGACCGAACACTGAAGCTTTCTTT. It encodes CASAEGGPNTEAFF. The chain links TRBV2 to TRBJ1-1, with a possible D match to TRBD1 (6 bases). The V end lost 8 bases, the J end lost 1 base, and 14 bases lay between the germline ends. CDR1 is SNHLY, CDR2 FYNNEI, per germline. CDR3 size: 14 residues.

This clone was seen only once. The V and J genes are TRBV5-1 and TRBJ2-1, with TRBD1 matching 7 bases. Germline trimming cut 0 bases from V and 10 bases from J; bases unmatched to any gene: 7. The CDR3 length is 14 residues. Germline CDR1 and CDR2: SGHRS and YFSETQ. The chain's CDR3 is CASSLVTGVGEQFF. The DNA of the CDR3 is TGCGCCAGCAGCTTGGTTACAGGGGTAGGGGAGCAGTTCTTC.

The genes are TRBV28 and TRBJ2-5, with 14 nucleotides matching TRBD2. The germline V gene has CDR1 MDHEN and CDR2 SYDVKM. The CDR3 consists of 16 residues. The J segment lost 7 bases and the V segment lost 1 base, leaving 5 bases of the junction unmatched. The CDR3, as DNA: TGTGCCAGCAGTTTATTGGGGACTAGCGGGAGTCTGACCCAGTACTTC. Translated: CASSLLGTSGSLTQYF.

V is TRBV6-2 or TRBV6-3 and J is TRBJ1-2, with D tentatively TRBD1 (5 bases). Trimming cost V 6 bases and J 5 bases, with 22 bases left between them. Germline assignment: CDR1 MNHEY and CDR2 SVGEGT. The CDR3 length is 16 residues. The DNA for the CDR3 is TGTGCCAGCAGCTCCTTACAAGGCCCGGGACCTTATGGCTACACCTTC. Residues: CASSSLQGPGPYGYTF.

In this sample, this clone turned up a few times. The chain uses TRBV7-2 and TRBJ2-7; maybe TRBD1 (5 bases). Looked up from germline, CDR1 is SGHTA and CDR2 is FQGNSA. The CDR3 has 15 residues. Trimming cost V 5 bases and J 1 base, with 15 bases left between them. The CDR3 is CASSTRQSLSYEQYF. In nucleotides, the CDR3 is TGTGCCAGCAGCACAAGACAGAGCCTGTCCTACGAGCAGTACTTC.

This clone was observed a few times. This sequence joins TRBV19 and TRBJ1-5; D ambiguous. This CDR3 comprises 14 residues. The germline V gene has CDR1 LNHDA and CDR2 SQIVND (reference sequence). The V and J ends lost 4 bases and 3 bases respectively, with 10 bases between them. The DNA for the CDR3 is TGTGCCAGTAGTACTCCTGGTACCAATCAGCCCCAGCATTTT. Translation gives CASSTPGTNQPQHF.

The CDR3 nucleotides are TGCGCCAGCAGGCGGGGCAGGGAGGTGGCAAGGGATACGCAGTATTTT. Translated: CASRRGREVARDTQYF. The rearrangement uses TRBV10-2 and TRBJ2-3; D is perhaps TRBD2 (6 bases). The CDR3 covers 16 residues. Per the germline V gene, CDR1 is WSHSY and CDR2 is SAAADI. The V end lost 6 bases, the J end lost 6 bases, and 22 bases lay between the germline ends.

The genes are TRBV7-2 and TRBJ1-1, with TRBD1 matching over 7 bases. The germline gives CDR1 SGHTA, CDR2 FQGNSA. The CDR3 contains 14 residues. J lost 5 bases, V lost 5 bases, and 8 bases had no gene match. CDR3 sequence (DNA): TGTGCCAGCAGCCTAGACAGGGTAAATACTGAAGCTTTCTTT. It is translated as CASSLDRVNTEAFF.

The chain combines TRBV12-3 or TRBV12-4 with TRBJ2-1; tentative D call: TRBD2 (5 bases). The CDR3 extends over 13 amino acids. V gave up 0 bases and J gave up 7 bases, with 7 bases separating them. The DNA of the CDR3 is TGTGCCAGCAGTTTAGCGTGGGAGAATGAGCAGTTCTTC. As protein: CASSLAWENEQFF.

The CDR3 sequence: CASSPAGTAYNEQFF. CDR3 sequence (DNA): TGTGCCAGCAGCCCCGCGGGGACAGCCTACAATGAGCAGTTCTTC. The rearrangement links TRBV5-6 to TRBJ2-1, with a tentative D call TRBD1 (7 bases). The V end lost 4 bases, the J end lost 2 bases, and 13 bases lay between the germline ends. The germline V gene encodes CDR1 SGHDT and CDR2 YYEEEE. This CDR3 comprises 15 residues.

The chain recombines TRBV12-3 or TRBV12-4 with TRBJ1-1; D gene ambiguous. The CDR3 runs 13 residues. The V gene lost 5 bases and the J gene lost 7 bases, with 14 bases spanning the gap. CDR3 region: CASSTDNTHEAFF. The CDR3 bases are TGTGCCAGCAGTACAGATAACACACATGAAGCTTTCTTT.